This entry features one T cell receptor beta chain sequence. What it recognizes is unknown. This entry belongs to a study of T cell repertoires in cytomegalovirus infection. From the reads, TCRdb called clonotypes with MiXCR, one entry per CDR3 protein. Altogether roughly 990,000 distinct CDR3 sequences are present, around 32% being singletons, with the ten largest covering around 15%. V lost 1 base and J 0 bases, leaving 7 bases between the germline ends. CDR3 size: 14 residues. Germline CDR1 is DFQATT and CDR2 is SNEGSKA (reference sequence). The sequenced sample was cultured CD8+ T cells from PBMCs, obtained from culture after CMV antigen stimulation. The rearrangement joins TRBV20-1 to TRBJ1-5; unclear D gene. This TCR derives from a human donor in good health (CMV status not recorded). Some clones in this sample may be carry-over from other donors' samples. CDR3 in DNA: TGCAGTGCTAGAGTGAAGAATAGCAATCAGCCCCAGCATTTT. This translates into CSARVKNSNQPQHF.